This record looks at one T cell receptor (beta chain) sequence and its context. The target antigen is unknown. The data were taken from a study of cytomegalovirus exposure and HLA in healthy donors. Study-wide findings and caveats: The availability of immune exposure information extended only to CMV serostatus. Rare TCR sequences dominated, though some public TCRs recurred in many donors.

The PCR ran on 60 Vbeta and 13 Jbeta primers. Using immunoSEQ multiplex PCR, the repertoire was profiled, and TCRdb retains in-frame clones only, with some absent. The sample has about 130,000 clones, approximately 79% seen once; the top ten hold approximately 6.2%. Germline assignment: CDR1 SGHTA and CDR2 FQGTGA. V lost 5 bases, J lost 4 bases, and 20 bases lay in between. CDR3 length: 16 amino acids. This TCR came from a man in his forties in good health and CMV-seropositive. This sequence joins TRBV7-3 and TRBJ1-1, with no clear D. The sequenced material came from PBMCs. CDR3 amino acids: CASSPRAGEGITEAFF. The CDR3 DNA sequence: TGTGCCAGCAGCCCTCGCGCCGGGGAAGGGATCACTGAAGCTTTCTTT.